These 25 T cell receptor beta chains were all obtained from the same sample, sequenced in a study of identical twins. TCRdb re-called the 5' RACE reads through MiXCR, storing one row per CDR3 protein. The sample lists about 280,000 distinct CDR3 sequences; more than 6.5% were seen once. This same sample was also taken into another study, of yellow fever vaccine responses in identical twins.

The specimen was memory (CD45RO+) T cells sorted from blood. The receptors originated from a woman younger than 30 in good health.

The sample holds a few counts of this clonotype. The CDR3 bases are TGTGCCAGCAGCTTTCGGCTAGCGGGAGCCTGGGGTTACGAGCAGTACTTC. It yields the protein CASSFRLAGAWGYEQYF. The chain joins TRBV7-9 to TRBJ2-7; the match to TRBD2 covers 10 bases. The CDR3 spans 17 residues. Trimming cost V 3 bases and J 4 bases; bases outside gene matches: 12. Germline CDR1 and CDR2: SEHNR and FQNEAQ (reference sequence).

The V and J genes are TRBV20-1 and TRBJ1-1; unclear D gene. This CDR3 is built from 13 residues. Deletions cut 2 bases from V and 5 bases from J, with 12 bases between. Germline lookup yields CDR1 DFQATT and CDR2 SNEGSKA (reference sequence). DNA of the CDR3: TGCAGTGCTAGACCAGTTGTAAAGACTGAAGCTTTCTTT. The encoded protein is CSARPVVKTEAFF.

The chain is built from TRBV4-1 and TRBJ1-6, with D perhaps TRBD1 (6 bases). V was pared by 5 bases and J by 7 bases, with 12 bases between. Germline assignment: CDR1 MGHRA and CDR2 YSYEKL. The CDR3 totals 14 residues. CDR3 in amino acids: CASSRGFGNSPLHF. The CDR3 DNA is TGCGCCAGCAGCAGGGGGTTCGGGAATTCACCCCTCCACTTT.

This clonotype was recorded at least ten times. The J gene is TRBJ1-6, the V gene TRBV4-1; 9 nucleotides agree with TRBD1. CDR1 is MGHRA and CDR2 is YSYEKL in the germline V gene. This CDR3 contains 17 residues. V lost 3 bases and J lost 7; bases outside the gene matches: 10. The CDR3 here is CASSHRDRAPLNSPLHF. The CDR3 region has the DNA TGCGCCAGCAGCCACCGGGACAGGGCACCGCTAAATTCACCCCTCCACTTT.

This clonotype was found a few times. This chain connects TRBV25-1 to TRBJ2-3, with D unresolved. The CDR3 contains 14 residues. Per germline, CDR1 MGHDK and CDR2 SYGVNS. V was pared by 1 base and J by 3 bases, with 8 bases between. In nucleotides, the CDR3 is TGTGCCAGCAGTGAATCGAGTTGGACAGATACGCAGTATTTT. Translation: CASSESSWTDTQYF.

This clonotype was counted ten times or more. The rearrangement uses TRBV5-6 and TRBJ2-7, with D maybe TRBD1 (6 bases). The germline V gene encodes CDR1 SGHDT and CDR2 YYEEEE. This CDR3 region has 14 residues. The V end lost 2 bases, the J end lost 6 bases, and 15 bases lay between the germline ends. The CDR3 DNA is TGTGCCAGCAGCTTCCTCCGGACAGCACGCGAGCAGTACTTC. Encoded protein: CASSFLRTAREQYF.

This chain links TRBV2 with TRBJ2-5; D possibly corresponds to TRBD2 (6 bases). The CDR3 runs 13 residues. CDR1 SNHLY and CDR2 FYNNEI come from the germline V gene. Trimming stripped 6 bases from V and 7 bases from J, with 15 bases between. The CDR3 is CASRGLPSATQYF. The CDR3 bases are TGTGCCAGCAGGGGACTTCCAAGCGCGACCCAGTACTTC.

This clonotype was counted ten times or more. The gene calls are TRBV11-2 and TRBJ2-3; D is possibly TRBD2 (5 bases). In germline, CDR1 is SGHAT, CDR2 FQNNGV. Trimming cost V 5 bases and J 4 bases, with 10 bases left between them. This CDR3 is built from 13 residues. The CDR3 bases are TGTGCCAGCAGCCCGCTAGCAGCAGATACGCAGTATTTT. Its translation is CASSPLAADTQYF.

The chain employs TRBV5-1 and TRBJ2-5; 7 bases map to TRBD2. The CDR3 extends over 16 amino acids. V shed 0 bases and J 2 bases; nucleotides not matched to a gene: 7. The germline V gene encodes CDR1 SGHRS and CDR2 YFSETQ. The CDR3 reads CASSLVVAGPQETQYF. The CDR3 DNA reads TGCGCCAGCAGCTTGGTGGTAGCGGGCCCACAAGAGACCCAGTACTTC.

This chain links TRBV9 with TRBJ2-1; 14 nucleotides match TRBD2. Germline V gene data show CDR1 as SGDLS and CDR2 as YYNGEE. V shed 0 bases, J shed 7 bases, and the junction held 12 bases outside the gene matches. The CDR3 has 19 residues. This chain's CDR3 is CASSVVPPGLAGVGNEQFF. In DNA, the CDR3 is TGTGCCAGCAGCGTAGTCCCTCCGGGACTAGCGGGAGTAGGGAATGAGCAGTTCTTC.

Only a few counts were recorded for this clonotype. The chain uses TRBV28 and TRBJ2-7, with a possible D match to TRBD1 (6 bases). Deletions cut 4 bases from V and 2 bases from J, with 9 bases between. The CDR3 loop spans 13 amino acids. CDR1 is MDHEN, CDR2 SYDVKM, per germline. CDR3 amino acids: CASSSWTAYEQYV. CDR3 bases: TGTGCCAGCAGTTCCTGGACAGCCTACGAGCAGTACGTC.

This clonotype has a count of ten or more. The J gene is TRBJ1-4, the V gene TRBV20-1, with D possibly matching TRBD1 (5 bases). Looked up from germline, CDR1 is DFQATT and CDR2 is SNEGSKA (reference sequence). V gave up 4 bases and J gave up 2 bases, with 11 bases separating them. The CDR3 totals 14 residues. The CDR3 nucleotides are TGCAGTGCTAACGGTGACAGCACTAATGAAAAACTGTTTTTT. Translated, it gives CSANGDSTNEKLFF.

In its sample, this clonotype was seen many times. The CDR3 nucleotides read TGCAGTGCTAGGGGACCTTGGGACGAGCAGTACTTC. It encodes CSARGPWDEQYF. The chain employs TRBV20-1 and TRBJ2-7, with D possibly being TRBD1 or TRBD2 (5 bases each). Germline CDR1 and CDR2: DFQATT and SNEGSKA (reference sequence). V lost 3 bases, J lost 5 bases, and 11 bases lay in between. This CDR3 is built from 12 residues.

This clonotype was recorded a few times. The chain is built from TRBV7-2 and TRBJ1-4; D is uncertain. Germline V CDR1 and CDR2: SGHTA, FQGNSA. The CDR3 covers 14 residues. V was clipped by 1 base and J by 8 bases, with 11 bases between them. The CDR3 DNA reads TGTGCCAGCAGCTTAGACCCAGACGGGGAAAAACTGTTTTTT. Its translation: CASSLDPDGEKLFF.

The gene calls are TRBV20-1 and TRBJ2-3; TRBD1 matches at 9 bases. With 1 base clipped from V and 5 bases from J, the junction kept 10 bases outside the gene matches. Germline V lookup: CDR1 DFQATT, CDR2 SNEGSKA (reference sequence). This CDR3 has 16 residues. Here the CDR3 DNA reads TGCAGTGCTAGAGTTGGCGGGACAGGGTTGGGAGATACGCAGTATTTT. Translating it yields CSARVGGTGLGDTQYF.

The CDR3 region is CASSIGREGEQYF. CDR3 coding DNA: TGTGCCAGCAGTATCGGCAGGGAGGGGGAGCAGTACTTC. This rearrangement joins TRBV6-1 to TRBJ2-7; TRBD2 agrees at 7 bases. Germline CDR1 is MNHNS and CDR2 is SASEGT. The CDR3 is made up of 13 amino acids. Trimming at V came to 5 bases and at J to 7 bases, leaving 8 bases not matched to a gene.

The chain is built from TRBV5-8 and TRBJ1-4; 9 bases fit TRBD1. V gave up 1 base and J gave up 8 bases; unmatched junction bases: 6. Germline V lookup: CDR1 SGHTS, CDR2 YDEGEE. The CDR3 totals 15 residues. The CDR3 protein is CASSLPGTGYEKLFF. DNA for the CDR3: TGTGCCAGCAGCTTGCCGGGGACAGGGTACGAAAAACTGTTTTTT. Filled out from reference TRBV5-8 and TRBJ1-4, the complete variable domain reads EAGVTQSPTHLIKTRGQQATLRCSPISGHTSVYWYQQALGLGLQFLLWYDEGEERNRGNFPPRFSGRQFPNYSSELNVNALELEDSALYLCASSLPGTGYEKLFFGSGTQLSVL.

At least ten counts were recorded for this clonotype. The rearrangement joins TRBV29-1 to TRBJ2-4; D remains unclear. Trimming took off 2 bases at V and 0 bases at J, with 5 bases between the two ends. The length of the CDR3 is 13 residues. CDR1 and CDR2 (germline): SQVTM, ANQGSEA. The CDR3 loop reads CSVEFSAKNIQYF. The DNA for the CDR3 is TGCAGCGTTGAATTCTCAGCCAAAAACATTCAGTACTTC.

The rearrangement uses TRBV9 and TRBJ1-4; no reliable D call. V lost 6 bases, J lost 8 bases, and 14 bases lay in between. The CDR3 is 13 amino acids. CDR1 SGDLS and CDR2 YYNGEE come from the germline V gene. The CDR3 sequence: CASMGRDSEKLFF. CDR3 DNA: TGTGCCAGCATGGGAAGGGATAGCGAAAAACTGTTTTTT.

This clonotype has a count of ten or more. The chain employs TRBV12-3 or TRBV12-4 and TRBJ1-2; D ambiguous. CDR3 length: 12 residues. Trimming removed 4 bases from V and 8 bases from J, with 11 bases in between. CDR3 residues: CASSSYFMGYTF. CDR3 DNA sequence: TGTGCCAGCAGTTCCTATTTTATGGGCTACACCTTC.

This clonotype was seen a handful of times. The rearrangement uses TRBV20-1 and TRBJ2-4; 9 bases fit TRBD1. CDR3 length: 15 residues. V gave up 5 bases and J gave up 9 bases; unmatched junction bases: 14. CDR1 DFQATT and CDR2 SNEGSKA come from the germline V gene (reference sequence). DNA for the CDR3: TGCAGTGCTCCTCCGGGACAGGGCGATTTCGGCATTCAGTACTTC. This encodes CSAPPGQGDFGIQYF.

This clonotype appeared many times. CDR3 DNA: TGCAGTGCTGATTCGGAGCTGTCACCCCTCCACTTT. This gives the protein CSADSELSPLHF. This rearrangement joins TRBV20-1 to TRBJ1-6; D not certain. Trimming removed 5 bases at V and 10 bases at J, with 12 bases between. Germline-derived CDR1 and CDR2 are DFQATT and SNEGSKA (reference sequence). The CDR3 totals 12 residues.

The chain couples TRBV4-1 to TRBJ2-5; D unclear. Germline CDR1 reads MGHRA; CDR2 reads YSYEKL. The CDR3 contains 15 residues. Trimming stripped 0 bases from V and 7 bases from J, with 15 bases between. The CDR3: CASSQDLHSGWTQYF. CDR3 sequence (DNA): TGCGCCAGCAGCCAAGATCTTCACTCCGGTTGGACCCAGTACTTC.

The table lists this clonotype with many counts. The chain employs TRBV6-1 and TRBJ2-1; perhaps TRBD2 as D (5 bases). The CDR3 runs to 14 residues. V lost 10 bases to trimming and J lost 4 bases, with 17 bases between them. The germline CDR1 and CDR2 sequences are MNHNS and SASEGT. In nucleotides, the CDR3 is TGTGCCACCGCAAGGGAGAAGGCTTACAATGAGCAGTTCTTC. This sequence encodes CATAREKAYNEQFF.

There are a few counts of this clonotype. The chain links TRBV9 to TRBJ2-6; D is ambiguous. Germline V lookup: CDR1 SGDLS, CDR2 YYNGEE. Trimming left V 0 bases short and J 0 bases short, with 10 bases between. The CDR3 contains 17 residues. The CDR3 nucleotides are TGTGCCAGCAGCGTAGGGGTCGGCCTCTCTGGGGCCAACGTCCTGACTTTC. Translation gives CASSVGVGLSGANVLTF. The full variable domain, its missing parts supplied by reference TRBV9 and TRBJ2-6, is DSGVTQTPKHLITATGQRVTLRCSPRSGDLSVYWYQQSLDQGLQFLIQYYNGEERAKGNILERFSAQQFPDLHSELNLSSLELGDSALYFCASSVGVGLSGANVLTFGAGSRLTVL.